These T cell receptor beta chains were read from a single sample in a study of preoperative IRX-2 immunotherapy in early breast cancer. Sequencing used immunoSEQ multiplex PCR; TCRdb keeps in-frame clones, though not all of them. This sample has 32,000 or so clones, with under 85% found just once. The starting material was lymph node tissue, obtained from a patient treated with IRX-2 immunotherapy. The receptors here all came from a human donor with breast cancer. Each CDR3 is given with its conserved first and last residue. Fields, in order: J gene, clone size, D gene, V gene, CDR3 length, CDR3 DNA, CDR3 protein. D genes are given only for firm matches. Clone size, where shown, is once, few, many, or a class for clones that have expanded.

TRBJ2-7 - - TRBV23-1 14 TGCGCCAGCAGCCAACAGCGGGTATCCTACGAGCAGTACTTC CASSQQRVSYEQYF
TRBJ2-1 - - TRBV30 11 TGTGCCACGGGGCTTTACAATGAGCAGTTCTTC CATGLYNEQFF
TRBJ1-5 - - TRBV6-8 13 TGTGCCAGCAGTTACTCGAGGTATCAGCCCCAGCATTTT CASSYSRYQPQHF
TRBJ1-4 - - TRBV5-1 15 TGCGCCAGCAGCCCCCGCGGGGCAACTAATGAAAAACTGTTTTTT CASSPRGATNEKLFF
TRBJ2-5 - - TRBV19 13 TGTGCCAGTAGTACTGCCCGGAAGGAGACCCAGTACTTC CASSTARKETQYF
TRBJ2-2 - - TRBV5-1 17 TGCGCCAGCGCCCCCGACCCGGGACAATGGAACACCGGGGAGCTGTTTTTT CASAPDPGQWNTGELFF
TRBJ1-4 - TRBD1 TRBV11-3 14 TGTGCCAGCAGCTGGACAGGGATCGGTGAAAAACTGTTTTTT CASSWTGIGEKLFF
TRBJ1-2 - - TRBV19 14 TGTGCCATCCGAGGGGCTCAGGGTAACTATGGCTACACCTTC CAIRGAQGNYGYTF
TRBJ2-3 - TRBD1 TRBV28 16 TGTGCCAGCAGCCCCGGAAAAGGACAGGGGCCAGATACGCAGTATTTT CASSPGKGQGPDTQYF
TRBJ2-3 - TRBD2 TRBV7-2 18 TGTGCCAGCAGCTTCACTAGCGGCCATTTTGGGAGCACAGATACGCAGTATTTT CASSFTSGHFGSTDTQYF
TRBJ2-2 - - TRBV30 11 TGTGCCTGGCTAGCGACCGGGGAGCTGTTTTTT CAWLATGELFF
TRBJ1-1 - TRBD1 TRBV29-1 14 TGCAGCGTTGGGGACAGCTTGAGGAACACTGAAGCTTTCTTT CSVGDSLRNTEAFF
TRBJ2-7 - - TRBV10-3 12 TGTGCCATCAGTGAGTCGAATGGCGAGCAGTACTTC CAISESNGEQYF
TRBJ1-4 - - TRBV18 14 TGTGCCAGCTCCCCGATCGCAACTAATGAAAAACTGTTTTTT CASSPIATNEKLFF
TRBJ2-7 - - TRBV25-1 13 TGTGCCAGCAGCCCCTCCCCCGGCTACGAGCAGTACTTC CASSPSPGYEQYF
TRBJ2-7 - - TRBV11-1 14 TGTGCCAGCAGCTTAGCCACGGGGATTTACGAGCAGTACTTC CASSLATGIYEQYF
TRBJ2-7 - - TRBV11-3 15 TGTGCCAGCAGCTTCGTGCGGGGGCCGACCTACGAGCAGTACTTC CASSFVRGPTYEQYF
TRBJ1-6 - - TRBV28 15 TGTGCCAGCAGTTCTCCGGGACCCAATAATTCACCCCTCCACTTT CASSSPGPNNSPLHF
TRBJ2-7 once - TRBV29-1 13 TGCAGCGTTGAAGATCATCAGGGCAACGAGCAGTACTTC CSVEDHQGNEQYF
TRBJ1-1 - - TRBV6-8 15 TGTGCCAGCAGTTACCCGACATTGTTCGGCACTGAAGCTTTCTTT CASSYPTLFGTEAFF